Sequencing of this T cell receptor (beta chain) was carried out in a study of blood T cell repertoires in COVID-19. Study background: Sites across the United States, Italy and Spain contributed samples from acute and convalescent COVID-19. PBMCs, B-cell-depleted T cells, or T cells were the source of the cDNA or gDNA that made up the material.

Authors' data handling: It was from reference gene primer amplification that nucleated cell counts were estimated. This table comes from immunoSEQ multiplex PCR, and its TCRdb copy is limited to in-frame clones, with some not included. Clone size and the V and J calls come from that table; the DNA yielded D and trimming. Of some 30,000 clones in the sample, approximately 85% were seen once. The sample was peripheral blood. The source of this sequence is a man in his 60s with active COVID-19.

CDR3 region: CAWTPGLEETQYF. Written as DNA, the CDR3 is TGTGCCTGGACCCCAGGGCTTGAAGAGACCCAGTACTTC. The rearrangement links TRBV30 to TRBJ2-5, with D possibly matching TRBD1 (5 bases). This CDR3 contains 13 residues. Per germline, CDR1 GTSNPN and CDR2 SVGIG (reference sequence). With 4 bases removed from V and 3 bases from J, the gap between germline ends came to 12 bases.